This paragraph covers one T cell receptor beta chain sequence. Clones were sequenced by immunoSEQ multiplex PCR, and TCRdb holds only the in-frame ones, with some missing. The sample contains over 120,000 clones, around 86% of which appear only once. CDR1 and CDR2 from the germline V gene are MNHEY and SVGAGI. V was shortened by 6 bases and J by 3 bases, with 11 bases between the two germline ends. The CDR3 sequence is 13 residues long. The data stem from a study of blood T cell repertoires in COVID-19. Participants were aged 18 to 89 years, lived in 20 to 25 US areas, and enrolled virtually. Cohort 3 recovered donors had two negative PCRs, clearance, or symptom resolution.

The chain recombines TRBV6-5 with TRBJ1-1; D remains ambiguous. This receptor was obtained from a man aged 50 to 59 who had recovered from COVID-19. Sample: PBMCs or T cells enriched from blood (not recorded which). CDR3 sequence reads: CASRARRDTEAFF. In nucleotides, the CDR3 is TGTGCCAGCAGGGCGCGCCGGGACACTGAAGCTTTCTTT.